This TCR beta chain was captured in a study of blood T cell repertoires in COVID-19. Germline CDR1 reads SNHLY; CDR2 reads FYNNEI. The CDR3 runs 16 residues. Trimming removed 8 bases from V and 4 bases from J; junction bases left unmatched: 12. Profiling relied on immunoSEQ multiplex PCR, and the TCRdb table lists in-frame clones only, not all of them. The repertoire has about 100,000 clones, over 75% of them found once; the top ten carry roughly 4%. The rearrangement joins TRBV2 to TRBJ1-5; TRBD1 matches 9 bases. The TCR comes from a woman aged 70-85 years with acute or convalescent COVID-19. Material: peripheral blood. DNA for the CDR3: TGTGCCAGCGATGGACAGGGGTCAAATAGGAATCAGCCCCAGCATTTT. Its protein is CASDGQGSNRNQPQHF.